These 2 T cell receptor beta chains originate from one sample sequenced in a study of human T cells and chemical hapten exposure. The starting material, unfractionated whole blood, was used for total RNA extraction. TCRdb processed the 5' RACE reads anew with MiXCR; each CDR3 protein has one entry. The data show about 120,000 distinct CDR3 sequences, 19% seen once. The receptors derive from a human donor in good health.

In this sample, this clonotype turned up a few times. This rearrangement joins TRBV28 to TRBJ1-4, with D maybe TRBD1 (6 bases). Germline CDR1 and CDR2: MDHEN and SYDVKM. The CDR3 contains 15 residues. Trimming pared 4 bases from V and 1 base from J, leaving 10 bases between. CDR3 DNA: TGTGCCAGCAGTTCGGGGGGCGAAACTAATGAAAAACTGTTTTTT. This encodes CASSSGGETNEKLFF.

This clonotype was counted a few times. This sequence joins TRBV14 and TRBJ2-7; possible D gene TRBD1, 5 bases. V was pared by 4 bases and J by 3 bases, with 7 bases between. This CDR3 contains 12 residues. CDR1 is SGHDN and CDR2 is FVKESK in the germline V gene. CDR3 nucleotides: TGTGCCAGCAGCCGACAGTACTACGAGCAGTACTTC. Protein: CASSRQYYEQYF.